This TCR beta chain comes out of a study of T cell clones after liver transplantation. Study findings and constraints: A significant post-transplant drop in circulating graft-donor-reactive CD4 TCRbeta sequences occurred in most of the 8 subjects.

For this clone: Its antigen is not known.

Measured with immunoSEQ multiplex PCR; TCRdb has only the in-frame clones, and not every one. In the table there are about 85,000 clones, roughly 82% of which are singletons. This TCR was recovered from a human patient who received a liver transplant. The T cells may partly be graft donor cells. This specimen consisted of CD4+ T cells from blood, obtained 45 to 46 months after liver transplant.

CDR3 sequence reads: CASSTGGLAGRTDTQYF. For the CDR3, the DNA is TGCGCCAGCAGCACGGGGGGACTAGCGGGACGCACAGATACGCAGTATTTT. The chain uses TRBV5-1 and TRBJ2-3; 13 bases line up with TRBD2. The V gene's germline CDR1 is SGHRS and CDR2 YFSETQ. The CDR3 is 17 amino acids. J was trimmed by 1 base and V by 4 bases; bases with no gene match: 6.